One and the same sample provided the 9 T cell receptor beta chains below, sequenced in a study of blood T cells in healthy people across ages. A J-beta primer mix and a sample-barcoded 5' primer were used in a second PCR of roughly 6 to 12 cycles. MiXCR, applied by TCRdb to the 5' RACE reads, yields one record per CDR3 protein. The sample lists roughly 800,000 distinct CDR3 sequences, roughly 25% seen once, with 9% to 9.5% in the top ten. This sample also belongs to another study, concerning T cells of mothers and their children.

The specimen was blood. These TCRs come from a boy younger than 18 in good health.

This sequence joins TRBV5-4 and TRBJ2-1; D is unresolved. Trimming removed 3 bases at V and 2 bases at J, with 6 bases between. Germline CDR1 and CDR2: SGHNT and YYREEE (reference sequence). This CDR3 contains 13 residues. CDR3 loop: CASSSAAYNEQFF. The CDR3 DNA is TGTGCCAGCAGCTCGGCGGCCTACAATGAGCAGTTCTTC. Full variable domain (outside the CDR3, taken from reference TRBV5-4 and TRBJ2-1): ETGVTQSPTHLIKTRGQQVTLRCSSQSGHNTVSWYQQALGQGPQFIFQYYREEENGRGNFPPRFSGLQFPNYSSELNVNALELDDSALYLCASSSAAYNEQFFGPGTRLTVL.

The rearrangement links TRBV7-9 to TRBJ2-1; 13 nucleotides line up with TRBD2. V lost 2 bases, J lost 5 bases, and 9 bases stayed unmatched. The germline V gene encodes CDR1 SEHNR and CDR2 FQNEAQ (reference sequence). This CDR3 has 18 residues. CDR3 DNA sequence: TGTGCCAGCAGCTTAAGGGCGGGACTAGCGGGATACAACAATGAGCAGTTCTTC. As protein: CASSLRAGLAGYNNEQFF.

CDR3: CASSLAPHYEQYF. In DNA form, the CDR3 reads TGTGCCAGCAGTTTAGCGCCCCACTACGAGCAGTACTTC. The V and J genes are TRBV28 and TRBJ2-7; no firm D call. V was clipped by 2 bases and J by 3 bases, with 8 bases between them. The CDR3 is 13 amino acids. Germline lookup yields CDR1 MDHEN and CDR2 SYDVKM.

This clonotype was counted between two and nine times. The J gene is TRBJ1-1, the V gene TRBV4-2, with D possibly matching TRBD1 (5 bases). There are 13 residues in the CDR3. Deletions cut 2 bases from V and 5 bases from J, with 9 bases between. In germline, CDR1 is LGHNA, CDR2 YNFKEQ. The CDR3 loop reads CASSQREGTEAFF. The CDR3 DNA follows: TGTGCCAGCAGCCAAAGGGAGGGGACTGAAGCTTTCTTT.

J is TRBJ2-6 and V is TRBV6-2 or TRBV6-3; perhaps TRBD2 as D (6 bases). CDR3 length: 19 residues. In germline, CDR1 is MNHEY, CDR2 SVGEGT. Trimming removed 0 bases at V and 0 bases at J, with 15 bases between. The CDR3 is CASSYSGEDRFSGANVLTF. CDR3 nucleotides: TGTGCCAGCAGTTACTCAGGGGAGGACCGCTTCTCTGGGGCCAACGTCCTGACTTTC.

J is TRBJ1-1 and V is TRBV4-3, with D perhaps matching TRBD1 (6 bases). Germline CDR1 and CDR2: LGHNA and YSLEER. The CDR3 length is 14 residues. V shed 0 bases and J shed 12 bases, with 17 bases lying between them. DNA of the CDR3: TGCGCCAGCAGCCAAGACCCCGGACAGCCTCAAACTTTCTTT. Amino acid sequence: CASSQDPGQPQTFF.

Only a few counts were recorded for this clonotype. The chain carries TRBV28 and TRBJ2-5; TRBD1 agrees at 9 bases. The end of the DNA aligns better with TRBJ2-1, so the J call may be wrong. Germline V CDR1 and CDR2: MDHEN, SYDVKM. The CDR3 contains 14 residues. DNA for the CDR3: TGTGCCATTTGGGACAGGGCCAAATACAATGAGCAGTTCTTC. Protein product: CAIWDRAKYNEQFF.

In this sample, this clonotype turned up a few times. V usage is TRBV7-8 and J usage is TRBJ2-1; 11 bases align to TRBD2. The CDR3 extends over 18 amino acids. CDR1 SGHVS and CDR2 FQNEAQ come from the germline V gene. Germline trimming cut 3 bases from V and 5 bases from J; bases unmatched to any gene: 12. CDR3 DNA sequence: TGTGCCAGCAGCTTGTATCTAGCGGGAGGCCCGGTGGACAATGAGCAGTTCTTC. Translated, it gives CASSLYLAGGPVDNEQFF.

The chain is built from TRBV19 and TRBJ2-4; TRBD1 agrees at 8 bases. The CDR3 is 19 amino acids. V gave up 9 bases and J gave up 1 base; unmatched junction bases: 20. Germline-derived CDR1 and CDR2 are LNHDA and SQIVND (reference sequence). The chain's CDR3 is CARERRGQVLLMAKNIQYF. The CDR3 DNA follows: TGTGCCAGAGAGCGCAGGGGACAGGTACTCCTGATGGCCAAAAACATTCAGTACTTC.